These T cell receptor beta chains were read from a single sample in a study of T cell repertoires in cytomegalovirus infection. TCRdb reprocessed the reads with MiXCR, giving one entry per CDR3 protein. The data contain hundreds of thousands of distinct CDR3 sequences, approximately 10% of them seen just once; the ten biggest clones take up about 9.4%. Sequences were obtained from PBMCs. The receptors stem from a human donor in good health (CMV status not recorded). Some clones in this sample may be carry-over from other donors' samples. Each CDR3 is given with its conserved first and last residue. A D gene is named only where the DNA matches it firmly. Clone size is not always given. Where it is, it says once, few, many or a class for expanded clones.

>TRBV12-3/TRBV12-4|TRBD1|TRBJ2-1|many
CASQATGGRNEQFF
TGTGCCAGCCAGGCGACAGGGGGAAGGAATGAGCAGTTCTTC
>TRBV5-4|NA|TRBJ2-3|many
CASSPDPGVDTQYF
TGTGCCAGCAGCCCCGACCCCGGAGTAGATACGCAGTATTTT
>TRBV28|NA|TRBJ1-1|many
CASSLDFGRGSRAFF
TGTGCCAGCAGTTTAGATTTCGGGAGAGGATCTCGAGCTTTCTTT
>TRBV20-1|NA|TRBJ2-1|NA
CSAGGRKALGGNEQFF
TGCAGTGCGGGGGGTCGGAAGGCCCTCGGGGGCAATGAGCAGTTCTTC
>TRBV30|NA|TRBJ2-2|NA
CALQDYANTGELFF
TGTGCCTTACAGGATTACGCGAACACCGGGGAGCTGTTTTTT
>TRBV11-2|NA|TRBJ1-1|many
CASSSFGGGVGAFF
TGTGCCAGCAGCTCATTCGGAGGGGGGGTTGGAGCTTTCTTT
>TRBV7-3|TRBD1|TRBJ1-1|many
CASSSIPGTGGARVNTEAFF
TGTGCCAGCAGCTCCATTCCCGGGACAGGGGGCGCGAGGGTGAACACTGAAGCTTTCTTT
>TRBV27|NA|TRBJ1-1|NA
CASSLSSAVSTEAFF
TGTGCCAGCAGTTTATCGTCAGCGGTCAGCACTGAAGCTTTCTTT
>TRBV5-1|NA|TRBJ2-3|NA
CASTRTSGTDTQYF
TGCGCCAGCACCAGGACTTCTGGCACAGATACGCAGTATTTT
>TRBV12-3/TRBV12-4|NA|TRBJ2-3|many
CASSSIVGLTDTQYF
TGTGCCAGCAGTTCGATAGTAGGTCTCACAGATACGCAGTATTTT
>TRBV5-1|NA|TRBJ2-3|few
CASNGVSTDTQYF
TGCGCCAGCAATGGAGTGAGCACAGATACGCAGTATTTT
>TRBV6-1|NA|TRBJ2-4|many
CASSEARGRQYF
TGTGCCAGCAGTGAAGCGAGGGGGAGGCAGTACTTC
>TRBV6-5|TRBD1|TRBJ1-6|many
CASSYAQGGRYNSPLHF
TGTGCCAGCAGTTACGCACAGGGGGGCCGGTATAATTCACCCCTCCACTTT
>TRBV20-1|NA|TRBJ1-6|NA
CSARDRGPLHF
TGCAGTGCTAGAGATCGGGGACCCCTCCACTTT
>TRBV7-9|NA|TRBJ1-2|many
CASSLAGGYGYTF
TGTGCCAGCAGCTTAGCGGGCGGTTATGGCTACACCTTC
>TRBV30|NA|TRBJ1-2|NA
CAWNKLNYGYTF
TGTGCCTGGAATAAGCTGAACTATGGCTACACCTTC
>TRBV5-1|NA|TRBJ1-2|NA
CASSLGWDANYGYTF
TGCGCCAGCAGCTTGGGTTGGGATGCTAACTATGGCTACACCTTC
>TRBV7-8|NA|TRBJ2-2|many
CASSALLNTGELFF
TGTGCCAGCAGCGCACTATTGAACACCGGGGAGCTGTTTTTT
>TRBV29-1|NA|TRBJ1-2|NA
CSVWDGYTF
TGCAGTGTCTGGGATGGCTACACCTTC
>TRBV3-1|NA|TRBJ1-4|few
CASSQARILKGEKLFF
TGTGCCAGCAGCCAAGCCCGGATCTTAAAGGGAGAAAAACTGTTTTTT
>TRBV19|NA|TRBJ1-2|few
CASTQDSSYGYTF
TGTGCCAGTACCCAGGACAGTTCCTATGGCTACACCTTC
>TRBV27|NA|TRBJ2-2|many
CASSFAVAGELFF
TGTGCCAGCAGTTTTGCAGTGGCCGGGGAGCTGTTTTTT
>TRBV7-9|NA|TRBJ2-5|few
CASSLEGRVETQYF
TGTGCCAGCAGCTTAGAGGGCAGGGTAGAGACCCAGTACTTC
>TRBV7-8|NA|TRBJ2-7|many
CASSPTPGTYEQYF
TGTGCCAGCAGCCCGACTCCGGGAACCTACGAGCAGTACTTC
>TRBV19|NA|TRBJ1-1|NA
CASSVYSKNTEAFF
TGTGCCAGTAGTGTCTACAGTAAGAACACTGAAGCTTTCTTT
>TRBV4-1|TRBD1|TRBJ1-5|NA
CASSQGRGQINQPQHF
TGTGCCAGCAGCCAAGGGCGGGGACAGATCAATCAGCCCCAGCATTTT
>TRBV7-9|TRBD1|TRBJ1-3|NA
CAGSSSRVGQGSGNTIYF
TGTGCCGGCAGCTCGTCAAGGGTCGGACAGGGCTCTGGAAACACCATATATTTT
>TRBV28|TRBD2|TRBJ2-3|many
CASSITRTSGRRTDTQYF
TGTGCCAGCAGTATTACGAGGACTAGCGGGAGGAGGACAGATACGCAGTATTTT
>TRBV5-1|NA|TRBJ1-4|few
CASSSSPGGSNEKLFF
TGCGCCAGCAGCTCCAGTCCGGGGGGATCTAATGAAAAACTGTTTTTT
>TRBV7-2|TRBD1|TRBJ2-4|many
CASSSGQGEAKNIQYF
TGTGCCAGCAGCTCCGGACAGGGGGAGGCCAAAAACATTCAGTACTTC
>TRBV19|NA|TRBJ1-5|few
CASRGVQSQPQHF
TGTGCCAGTAGGGGGGTCCAGTCACAGCCCCAGCATTTT
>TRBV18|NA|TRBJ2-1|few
CASSPGLRGEQFF
TGTGCCAGCTCTCCGGGACTGCGAGGTGAGCAGTTCTTC
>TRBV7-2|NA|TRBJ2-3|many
CASSRDSLTDTQYF
TGTGCCAGCAGCAGGGACTCACTCACAGATACGCAGTATTTT
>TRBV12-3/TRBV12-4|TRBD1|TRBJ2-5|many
CASSPSTGGRETQYF
TGTGCCAGCAGTCCCTCGACAGGGGGCAGGGAGACCCAGTACTTC
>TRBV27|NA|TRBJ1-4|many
CASSYGRNEKLFF
TGTGCCAGCAGTTACGGGAGAAATGAAAAACTGTTTTTT
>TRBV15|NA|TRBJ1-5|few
CATSRAKGKQPQHF
TGTGCCACCAGCAGAGCGAAGGGTAAACAGCCCCAGCATTTT
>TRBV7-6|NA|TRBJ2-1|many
CASSQAVYNEQFF
TGTGCCAGCAGCCAGGCGGTTTACAATGAGCAGTTCTTC
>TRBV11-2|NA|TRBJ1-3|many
CASSQGRGTIYF
TGTGCCAGCAGCCAAGGTCGAGGCACCATATATTTT
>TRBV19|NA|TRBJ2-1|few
CASSLGQGLWQFF
TGTGCCAGTAGTCTAGGGCAGGGTTTATGGCAGTTCTTC
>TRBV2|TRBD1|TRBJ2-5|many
CASGKDRGDQETQYF
TGTGCCAGCGGAAAGGACAGGGGAGATCAAGAGACCCAGTACTTC
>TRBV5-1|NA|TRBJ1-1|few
CASSFMENTEAFF
TGCGCCAGCAGCTTTATGGAGAACACTGAAGCTTTCTTT
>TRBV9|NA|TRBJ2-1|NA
CASSVQDSNEQFF
TGTGCCAGCAGCGTACAGGACAGCAATGAGCAGTTCTTC
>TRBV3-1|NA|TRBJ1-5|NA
CASSQDGGGVPQHF
TGTGCCAGCAGCCAAGATGGGGGGGGGGTGCCCCAGCATTTT
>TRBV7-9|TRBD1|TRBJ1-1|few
CASSAGQGRRPEAFF
TGTGCCAGCAGCGCGGGACAGGGTCGTCGTCCTGAAGCTTTCTTT
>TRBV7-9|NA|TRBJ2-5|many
CASSLEVKETQYF
TGTGCCAGCAGCTTAGAGGTCAAAGAGACCCAGTACTTC
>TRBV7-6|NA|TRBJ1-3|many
CASSLLSGYFGNTIYF
TGTGCCAGCAGCTTACTCTCAGGGTACTTTGGAAACACCATATATTTT